Sequencing of this TCR beta chain was carried out in a study of blood T cell repertoires in COVID-19. Study-level background: Sites across the United States, Italy and Spain contributed samples from acute and convalescent COVID-19.

Trimming removed 1 base at V and 5 bases at J, with 11 bases between. The CDR3 consists of 15 residues. In germline, CDR1 is SEHNR, CDR2 FQNEAQ (reference sequence). Assay used: immunoSEQ multiplex PCR; TCRdb lists only in-frame clones, some missing. The repertoire holds tens of thousands of clones, 87% seen once, with 9.3% in the top ten. This clonotype was obtained from a human donor in a cohort sampled during active COVID-19. Sample: peripheral blood. The chain links TRBV7-9 to TRBJ1-4, with D maybe TRBD1 (5 bases). The CDR3 here is CASSLGPGLNEKLFF. CDR3 bases: TGTGCCAGCAGCTTAGGCCCAGGGTTAAATGAAAAACTGTTTTTT.